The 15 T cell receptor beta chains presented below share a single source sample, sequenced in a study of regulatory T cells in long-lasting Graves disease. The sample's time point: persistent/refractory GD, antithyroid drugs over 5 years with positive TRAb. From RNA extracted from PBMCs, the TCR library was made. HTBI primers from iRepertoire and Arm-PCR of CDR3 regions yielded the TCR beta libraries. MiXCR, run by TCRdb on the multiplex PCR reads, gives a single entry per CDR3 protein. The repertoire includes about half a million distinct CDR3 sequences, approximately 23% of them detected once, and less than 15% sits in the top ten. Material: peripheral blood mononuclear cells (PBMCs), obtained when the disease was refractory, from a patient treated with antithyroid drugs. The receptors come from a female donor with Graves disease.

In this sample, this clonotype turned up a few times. CDR3 DNA: TGTGCCAGCAGCTTCTCTCCAGCACAAGAGACCCAGTACTTC. Amino acid sequence: CASSFSPAQETQYF. The rearrangement joins TRBV11-2 to TRBJ2-5; D call uncertain. Between the trimmed V and J ends, which lost 3 bases and 2 bases, there was a span of 10 bases. Germline V gene lookup returns CDR1 SGHAT and CDR2 FQNNGV. The CDR3 contains 14 residues.

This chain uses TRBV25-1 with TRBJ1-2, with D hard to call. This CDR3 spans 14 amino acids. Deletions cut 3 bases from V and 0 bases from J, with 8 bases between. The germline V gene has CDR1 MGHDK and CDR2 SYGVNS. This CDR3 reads CASSDGHTNYGYTF. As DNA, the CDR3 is TGTGCCAGCAGTGATGGTCATACTAACTATGGCTACACCTTC.

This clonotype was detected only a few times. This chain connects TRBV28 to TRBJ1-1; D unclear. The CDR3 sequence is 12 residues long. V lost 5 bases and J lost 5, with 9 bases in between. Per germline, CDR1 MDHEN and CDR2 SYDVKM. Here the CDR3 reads CASSGVRTEAFF. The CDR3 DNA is TGTGCCAGCAGTGGTGTTAGGACTGAAGCTTTCTTT.

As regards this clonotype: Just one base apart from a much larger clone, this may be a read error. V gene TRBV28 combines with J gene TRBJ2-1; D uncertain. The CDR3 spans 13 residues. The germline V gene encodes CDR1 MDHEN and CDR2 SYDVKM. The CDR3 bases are TGTGCCGGCAGTAATCAGATCGTTAATGAGCAGTTCTTC. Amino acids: CAGSNQIVNEQFF.

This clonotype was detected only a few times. DNA of the CDR3: TGTGCCTGGAATAGCAGGGAGGGTCAGCCCCAGCATTTT. Translating it yields CAWNSREGQPQHF. The chain links TRBV30 to TRBJ1-5, with D possibly TRBD1 on 5 matching bases. Germline CDR1 and CDR2: GTSNPN and SVGIG (reference sequence). Deletions cut 4 bases from V and 6 bases from J, with 13 bases between. The CDR3 runs to 13 residues.

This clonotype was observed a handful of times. DNA of the CDR3: TGTGCCAGCAGCTTAACTTCCGACACGAATCAGCCCCAGCATTTT. Its protein product is CASSLTSDTNQPQHF. The gene calls are TRBV7-9 and TRBJ1-5; D gene unclear. The V and J ends lost 2 bases and 4 bases respectively, with 12 bases between them. This CDR3 has 15 amino acids. Germline loops: CDR1 SEHNR, CDR2 FQNEAQ (reference sequence).

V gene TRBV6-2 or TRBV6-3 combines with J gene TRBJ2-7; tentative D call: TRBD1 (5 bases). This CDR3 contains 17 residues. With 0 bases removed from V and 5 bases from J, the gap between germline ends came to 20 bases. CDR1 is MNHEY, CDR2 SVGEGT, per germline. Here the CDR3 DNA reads TGTGCCAGCAGTTACTCGAATCAGGGAATATCTGGGGACGAGCAGTACTTC. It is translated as CASSYSNQGISGDEQYF.

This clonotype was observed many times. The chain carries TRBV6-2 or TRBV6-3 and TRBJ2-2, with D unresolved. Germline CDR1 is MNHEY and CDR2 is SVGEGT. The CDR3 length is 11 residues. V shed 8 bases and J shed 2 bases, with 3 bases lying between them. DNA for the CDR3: TGTGCCAGCGGAAACACCGGGGAGCTGTTTTTT. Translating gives CASGNTGELFF.

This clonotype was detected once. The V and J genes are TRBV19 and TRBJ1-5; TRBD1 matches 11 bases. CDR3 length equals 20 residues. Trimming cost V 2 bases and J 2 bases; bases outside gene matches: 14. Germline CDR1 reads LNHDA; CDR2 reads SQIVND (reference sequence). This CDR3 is CASSIRVGDRGKLGNQPQHF. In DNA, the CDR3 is TGTGCCAGTAGTATACGGGTCGGGGACAGGGGGAAATTGGGCAATCAGCCCCAGCATTTT.

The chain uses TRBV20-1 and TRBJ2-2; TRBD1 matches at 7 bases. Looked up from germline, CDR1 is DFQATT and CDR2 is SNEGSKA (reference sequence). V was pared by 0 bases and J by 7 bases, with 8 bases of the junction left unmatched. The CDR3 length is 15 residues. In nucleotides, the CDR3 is TGCAGTGCTAGAGATCGGGCACAGGGGAGCGGGGAGCTGTTTTTT. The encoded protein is CSARDRAQGSGELFF.

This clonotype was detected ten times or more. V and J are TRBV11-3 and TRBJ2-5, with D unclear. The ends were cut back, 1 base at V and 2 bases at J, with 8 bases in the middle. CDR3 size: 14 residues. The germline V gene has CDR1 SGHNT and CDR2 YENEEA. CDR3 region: CASSLAWQQETQYF. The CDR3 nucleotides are TGTGCCAGCAGCTTAGCCTGGCAACAAGAGACCCAGTACTTC.

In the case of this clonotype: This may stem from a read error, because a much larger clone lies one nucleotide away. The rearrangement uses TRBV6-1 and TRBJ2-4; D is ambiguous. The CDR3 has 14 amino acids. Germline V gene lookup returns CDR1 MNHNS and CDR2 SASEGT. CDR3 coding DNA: TGTGCCAGCACCCACGGGCAGGCCAAAAACGTTCAGTACTTC. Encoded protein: CASTHGQAKNVQYF.

In DNA, the CDR3 is TGTGCCTGGGGGGGAGACCGCTTCGGGGAGCTGTTTTTT. Residues: CAWGGDRFGELFF. The V call is TRBV30, the J call TRBJ2-2; D possibly matches TRBD1 or TRBD2 (5 bases each). CDR1 and CDR2 (germline): GTSNPN, SVGIG (reference sequence). The V and J ends lost 5 bases and 7 bases respectively, with 14 bases between them. This CDR3 is 13 amino acids long.

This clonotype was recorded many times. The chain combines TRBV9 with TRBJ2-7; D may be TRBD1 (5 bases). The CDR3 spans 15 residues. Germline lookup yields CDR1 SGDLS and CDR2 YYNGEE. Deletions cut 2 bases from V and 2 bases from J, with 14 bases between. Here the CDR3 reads CASSVLPDSAYEQYF. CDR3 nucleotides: TGTGCCAGCAGCGTTCTGCCTGACAGCGCCTACGAGCAGTACTTC. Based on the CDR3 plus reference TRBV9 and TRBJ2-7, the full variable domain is DSGVTQTPKHLITATGQRVTLRCSPRSGDLSVYWYQQSLDQGLQFLIQYYNGEERAKGNILERFSAQQFPDLHSELNLSSLELGDSALYFCASSVLPDSAYEQYFGPGTRLTVT.

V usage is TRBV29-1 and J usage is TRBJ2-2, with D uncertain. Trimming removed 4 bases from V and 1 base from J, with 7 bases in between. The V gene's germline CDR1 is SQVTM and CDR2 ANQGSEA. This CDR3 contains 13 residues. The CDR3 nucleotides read TGCAGCGTTGTTGACCTGAACACCGGGGAGCTGTTTTTT. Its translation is CSVVDLNTGELFF.